What follows is one T cell receptor beta chain and its context. The CDR3 runs to 16 residues. V was cut by 2 bases and J by 4 bases, with 17 bases left in between. Germline-derived CDR1 and CDR2 are LNHDA and SQIVND (reference sequence). This sample is part of a study of blood T cell repertoires in COVID-19. TCRdb's table, derived via immunoSEQ multiplex PCR, lists solely in-frame clones and lacks some. This sample yields just over 650,000 clones, of which 75% to 90% are seen a single time; 0.2% to 0.3% belongs to the top ten. The sequencing sample was made of peripheral blood. The V call is TRBV19, the J call TRBJ1-2; D unresolved. The clonotype originates from a woman in her late teens or twenties with acute or convalescent COVID-19. CDR3 in DNA: TGTGCCAGTAGTATAAGAGGGCAGTCCTACTTCTATGGCTACACCTTC. It specifies CASSIRGQSYFYGYTF. Using reference TRBV19 and TRBJ1-2 for the parts outside the CDR3, the full variable domain is DGGITQSPKYLFRKEGQNVTLSCEQNLNHDAMYWYRQDPGQGLRLIYYSQIVNDFQKGDIAEGYSVSREKKESFPLTVTSAQKNPTAFYLCASSIRGQSYFYGYTFGSGTRLTVV.